This T cell receptor beta chain was sequenced in a study of CD8 T cells in ankylosing spondylitis. CDR1 and CDR2 from the germline V gene are SGHNT and YYREEE (reference sequence). V lost 1 base, J lost 2 bases, and 12 bases lay in between. The CDR3 totals 15 residues. From the 5' RACE reads, TCRdb called clonotypes with MiXCR, one entry per CDR3 protein. The table lists 150,000 to 200,000 distinct CDR3 sequences, 18% of them singletons, with over 7.5% in the top ten. V is TRBV5-4 and J is TRBJ1-1; D is ambiguous. The specimen sequenced was blood, either unsorted or a sorted T cell fraction (not recorded which). This receptor was obtained from a male donor with ankylosing spondylitis or in good health (not recorded which). This CDR3 reads CASSLNWASNTEAFF. CDR3 nucleotide sequence: TGTGCCAGCAGCTTGAACTGGGCGTCTAACACTGAAGCTTTCTTT.